This TCR beta chain was identified in a study of blood T cell repertoires in COVID-19. As originally analysed: Nucleated cell number was recorded as an estimate derived from reference gene primer amplification. Repertoires were generated with immunoSEQ multiplex PCR, while TCRdb's copy carries only in-frame clones and drops some. That table is the source of V, J and clone size, and D and trimming were worked out from the DNA. The top ten clones hold about 2.1% of a sample with about 39,000 clones, 70% to 90% of them seen once. V was clipped by 5 bases and J by 10 bases, with 24 bases between them. The CDR3 spans 17 residues. Germline V gene sequence: CDR1 MNHEY, CDR2 SMNVEV (reference sequence).

The material sequenced was peripheral blood. This clonotype was sampled from a human donor in a cohort sampled during active COVID-19. The chain is built from TRBV27 and TRBJ1-6; a possible D gene is TRBD1 (5 bases). This CDR3 is CASSLRSRQRGGSPLHF. The CDR3 DNA reads as TGTGCCAGCAGTCTACGCTCGAGACAGCGGGGAGGATCACCCCTCCACTTT.